The sequence of this TCR beta chain was determined in a study of T cells in Graves' hyperthyroidism and ophthalmopathy (dated by TCRdb to the late 2010s). About the investigation overall: Peripheral blood was sampled at the time of initial diagnosis, prior to any treatment. After blood sampling, hyperthyroidism patients were treated with methimazole at a starting dose of 30 mg daily, and ophthalmopathy patients were treated with high-dose intravenous methylprednisolone. Prospective prediction of ophthalmopathy was tested in an independent validation cohort consisting of fewer than 20 hyperthyroidism patients and more than 15 patients who later progressed to ophthalmopathy. TCR V-J signatures able to tell the groups apart were searched for in a discovery cohort of about a hundred patients, of whom over 40 had Graves' ophthalmopathy and about 55 had stable Graves' hyperthyroidism. The roughly 90 discovery patients were divided at random into training and test sets in a 7:3 ratio. TCR Vbeta CDR3 sequencing of 120 to 150 peripheral blood samples (fewer than 45 ophthalmopathy, around 80 hyperthyroidism and roughly 17 progressor patients) is reported in the paper. The study also compared thyroid tissue and blood T-cell repertoires from about six Graves' hyperthyroidism patients. Summary of the overall study and its limitations: In validation, progression to ophthalmopathy was predicted by the model with almost 71% sensitivity and roughly 76% specificity, a median of approximately 6.5 months before onset. Most expanded thyroid clonotypes (frequency above 0.001) were also found in blood, which suggests that blood repertoires may mirror thyroid immune responses. In cross-validation, a model built on a 13 V-J signature told ophthalmopathy apart from stable hyperthyroidism with under 90% sensitivity and about 81% specificity, and in testing the same model reached 80%/75%. No statistical method was used to set the sample size in advance, and investigators knew the group allocation.

Graves' hyperthyroidism was defined as stable when no progression to ophthalmopathy occurred over 18 months of follow-up. The hyperthyroidism patients were between 18 and 65 years old and newly diagnosed, with a disease duration of less than 2 months. The study excluded patients with uncontrolled infections, other autoimmune diseases, pregnancy or lactation. Clinical symptoms, serum thyroxine and TRAb, thyroid ultrasound, and orbital computed tomography formed the basis for the diagnoses. Ficoll-Paque density gradient centrifugation was used to isolate PBMCs from approximately 11 ml of fresh peripheral blood. Total RNA was extracted using Trizol reagent, and RNA quality was assessed on an Agilent 2100 Bioanalyzer. Many counts were recorded for this clonotype. It has no known antigen specificity. Base qualities are not at hand, and no much larger clone is one base apart. V loses 0 bases, J loses 5 bases, and the germline ends lie 11 bases apart. The germline V gene encodes CDR1 MGHRA and CDR2 YSYEKL. From the cysteine through the phenylalanine, the CDR3 covers 15 amino acids. Only the CDR3 DNA stays, 45 bases, in frame from base 1.

The TCR beta CDR3 regions were amplified from RNA transcripts. A first-round RT-PCR of the TCR CDR3 used the HTBI primer set with the Qiagen OneStep RT-PCR kit. The libraries were constructed in a second round of multiplex PCR and then size-selected and purified. The libraries were sequenced on an Illumina HiSeq2000 using paired-end 100 bp reads. From the authors' description of their analysis: SOAPnuke was used to process the raw data, throwing out any read that contained adapters or uncalled bases, had a mean Phred below 15, or lacked an exact constant-primer or identifier match. COPE v1.2.5 was used to merge high-quality paired reads, and clonotypes were defined as unique nucleotide sequences. MiTCR v1.1 was used to align clonotypes to the IMGT TRBV, TRBD and TRBJ reference segments. The analysis was restricted to V-J combinations with a frequency above 0.0001, which together covered 99.2% of the repertoires. A TCS score was defined as the ratio between F50 (clonal expansion) and ExV (chaos), using BLOSUM62-based TCRdist between CDR3 peptides within each V-J. Welch's t-statistics and random forest reduced some 510 V-J features to 13, which were used in a naive Bayes classifier (R e1071). TCRdb trimmed public reads at Q25 via fastp, called clones via MiXCR and kept in-frame beta chains. Duplicate CDR3 protein sequences are folded into a single record with the most common DNA and genes. These V and J calls rely on TCRdb rather than the paper's analysis. This sample is represented by 95,000 to 110,000 distinct CDR3 sequences; around a sixth of them were singletons. The ten largest clones take up around two fifths of the sample.

This chain joins TRBV4-1 to TRBJ2-1; tentative D gene TRBD1, with 6 bases matching. The clonotype was recovered from a woman aged 45 to 65 with Graves' hyperthyroidism. What was sequenced was blood. The nucleotides read TGCGCCAGCAGCCAAGATCGTGGGGGCAACAATGAGCAGTTCTTC. Its protein is CASSQDRGGNNEQFF.